Listed here are 8 T cell receptor beta chains from one sample, sequenced in a study of T cell repertoires in ileal Crohn's disease. The data were produced by immunoSEQ multiplex PCR, yet TCRdb's version contains in-frame clones alone and is incomplete. Among about 16,000 clones, just over 90% were seen once, and the ten largest hold less than 4%. The sample comprised ileal tissue. These receptors were taken from an adult with Crohn's disease.

The V call is TRBV4-2, the J call TRBJ1-6; maybe TRBD1 (6 bases). CDR1 is LGHNA and CDR2 is YNFKEQ in the germline V gene. This CDR3 is 18 amino acids long. Trimming pared 0 bases from V and 4 bases from J, leaving 16 bases between. The CDR3 reads CASSQEVGTYSYNSPLHF. The CDR3 DNA sequence: TGTGCCAGCAGCCAAGAGGTCGGGACATACTCTTATAATTCACCCCTCCACTTT.

CDR3 sequence reads: CASSSGTGYEQYF. In nucleotides, the CDR3 is TGTGCCAGCAGCTCGGGGACAGGGTACGAGCAGTACTTC. This chain connects TRBV7-3 to TRBJ2-7; 9 bases map to TRBD1. The CDR3 covers 13 residues. V lost 4 bases, J lost 4 bases, and 2 bases stayed unmatched. CDR1 SGHTA and CDR2 FQGTGA come from the germline V gene.

The chain employs TRBV19 and TRBJ2-3; 9 bases map to TRBD2. CDR1 LNHDA and CDR2 SQIVND come from the germline V gene (reference sequence). CDR3 length equals 16 residues. Trimming removed 0 bases from V and 5 bases from J; junction bases left unmatched: 6. The CDR3: CASSIELAGSVDTQYF. CDR3 DNA: TGTGCCAGTAGTATAGAGCTAGCGGGGTCGGTAGATACGCAGTATTTT.

The CDR3: CASSYGTSGGQETQYF. CDR3 coding DNA: TGTGCCAGCAGTTACGGTACTAGCGGGGGACAAGAGACCCAGTACTTC. The rearrangement uses TRBV6-5 and TRBJ2-5; TRBD2 aligns across 11 bases. In germline, CDR1 is MNHEY, CDR2 SVGAGI. This CDR3 spans 16 amino acids. With V trimmed by 2 bases and J by 2 bases, 4 bases remained unmatched.

V gene TRBV6-1 combines with J gene TRBJ2-1; 9 bases match TRBD2. Trimming took 6 bases from V and 9 from J; bases not matched to a gene: 6. CDR3 length: 13 residues. Germline V gene sequence: CDR1 MNHNS, CDR2 SASEGT. The CDR3 nucleotides are TGTGCCAGCAGCGCGGGGGGGCCCGGTGAGCAGTTCTTC. It is translated as CASSAGGPGEQFF.

The chain uses TRBV19 and TRBJ2-3, with 14 bases matching TRBD2. The CDR3 length is 17 residues. Germline trimming cut 5 bases from V and 6 bases from J; bases unmatched to any gene: 10. The germline gives CDR1 LNHDA, CDR2 SQIVND (reference sequence). CDR3 amino acids: CASSLPPTSGGADTQYF. CDR3 coding DNA: TGTGCCAGTAGTCTCCCTCCGACTAGCGGGGGGGCGGATACGCAGTATTTT.

The genes are TRBV14 and TRBJ1-1; D gene unclear. From germline, CDR1 is SGHDN and CDR2 FVKESK. Trimming stripped 5 bases from V and 0 bases from J, with 7 bases between. CDR3 length equals 13 residues. This CDR3 reads CASSLSLNTEAFF. The CDR3 DNA reads TGTGCCAGCAGCTTGAGCTTGAACACTGAAGCTTTCTTT.

The chain links TRBV6-1 to TRBJ2-1, with D perhaps TRBD1 (5 bases). This CDR3 region has 11 residues. The germline gives CDR1 MNHNS, CDR2 SASEGT. V lost 7 bases and J 12 bases, leaving 13 bases between the germline ends. The CDR3 DNA reads TGTGCCAGCATCCGAAGGGGTTCGCAGTTCTTC. This translates into CASIRRGSQFF.